The 26 T cell receptor beta chains reported below all come from one sample, sequenced in a study of blood T cell repertoires in COVID-19. Sequenced by immunoSEQ multiplex PCR; TCRdb stores in-frame clones only, minus some. The sample shows about 280,000 clones, about nine tenths of them seen only once. The source material was peripheral blood. The origin of the receptors is a woman aged 35 to 49 who had recovered from COVID-19.

The gene calls are TRBV27 and TRBJ2-7; 11 nucleotides line up with TRBD2. The CDR3 consists of 15 residues. The germline CDR1 and CDR2 sequences are MNHEY and SMNVEV (reference sequence). V lost 5 bases and J lost 4; bases outside the gene matches: 7. The CDR3 coding sequence is TGTGCCAGCAGTGCCACTAGCGGGAGATGGTACGAGCAGTACTTC. Amino acid sequence: CASSATSGRWYEQYF.

This chain links TRBV7-8 with TRBJ1-2, with 7 positions matching TRBD1. Germline CDR1 and CDR2: SGHVS and FQNEAQ. With 5 bases clipped from V and 3 bases from J, the junction kept 15 bases outside the gene matches. This CDR3 has 17 amino acids. The CDR3 coding sequence is TGTGCCAGCAGCCCCCTAGGACAGGAAGGGTGGTACTATGGCTACACCTTC. Translation: CASSPLGQEGWYYGYTF.

This chain connects TRBV30 to TRBJ1-1; possibly TRBD1 for D (6 bases). Trimming stripped 1 base from V and 1 base from J, with 10 bases between. The CDR3 has 14 residues. In germline, CDR1 is GTSNPN, CDR2 SVGIG (reference sequence). The DNA for the CDR3 is TGTGCCTGGAGTGCGGGACAACGGAACACTGAAGCTTTCTTT. This gives the protein CAWSAGQRNTEAFF.

The V gene is TRBV6-1, the J gene TRBJ2-7, with TRBD2 matching over 7 bases. CDR1 is MNHNS, CDR2 SASEGT, per germline. The CDR3 has 15 amino acids. Losses at the gene ends were 2 bases for V and 3 bases for J; bases not matched to a gene: 7. The CDR3 DNA reads as TGTGCCAGCAGTGAAATGGGGGACTACCTCTACGAGCAGTACTTC. This encodes CASSEMGDYLYEQYF.

V is TRBV15 and J is TRBJ2-7, with 8 bases fitting TRBD1. J gave up 5 bases and V 5 bases, and 5 bases lay outside the gene matches. Germline V CDR1 and CDR2: LNHNV, YYDKDF (reference sequence). The length of the CDR3 is 13 residues. The CDR3, as DNA: TGTGCCACCAGCGGACAGGGTGGGAACGAGCAGTACTTC. Protein product: CATSGQGGNEQYF.

The chain links TRBV2 to TRBJ1-2; D is perhaps TRBD1 (5 bases). CDR3 length: 18 residues. The V gene lost 3 bases and the J gene lost 4 bases, with 24 bases spanning the gap. In germline, CDR1 is SNHLY, CDR2 FYNNEI. Written as DNA, the CDR3 is TGTGCCAGCAGTGAGGACCCCCGCGGGGGGGGAAACTCCTATGGCTACACCTTC. It specifies CASSEDPRGGGNSYGYTF. Variable domain in full (rest from reference TRBV2 and TRBJ1-2): EPEVTQTPSHQVTQMGQEVILRCVPISNHLYFYWYRQILGQKVEFLVSFYNNEISEKSEIFDDQFSVERPDGSNFTLKIRSTKLEDSAMYFCASSEDPRGGGNSYGYTFGSGTRLTVV.

The chain combines TRBV13 with TRBJ2-3; 7 bases line up with TRBD2. Germline values: CDR1 PRHDT, CDR2 FYEKMQ (reference sequence). CDR3 length: 15 amino acids. With 4 bases clipped from V and 6 bases from J, the junction kept 10 bases outside the gene matches. CDR3 in amino acids: CASSSPGREWDTQYF. Written as DNA, the CDR3 is TGTGCCAGCAGCTCCCCGGGGCGGGAGTGGGATACGCAGTATTTT.

The rearrangement uses TRBV19 and TRBJ2-3; perhaps TRBD1 as D (6 bases). The CDR3 runs to 15 residues. The germline CDR1 and CDR2 sequences are LNHDA and SQIVND (reference sequence). V lost 1 base and J 2 bases, leaving 10 bases between the germline ends. The chain's CDR3 is CASSIGYRDTDTQYF. The CDR3 DNA reads TGTGCCAGTAGTATAGGTTACAGGGACACAGATACGCAGTATTTT.

The table lists this clone with a count of one. The CDR3 DNA reads TGTGCCACCATGCGTCCAGGGTTGGGCAATCAGCCCCAGCATTTT. Amino acids: CATMRPGLGNQPQHF. J is TRBJ1-5 and V is TRBV6-5; tentative D call: TRBD1 (5 bases). In germline, CDR1 is MNHEY, CDR2 SVGAGI. This CDR3 spans 15 amino acids. The V and J ends lost 10 bases and 2 bases respectively, with 18 bases between them.

This rearrangement joins TRBV3-1 (or the pseudogene TRBV3-2) to TRBJ1-3; TRBD1 matches at 7 bases. The V and J ends lost 4 bases and 4 bases, in that order; junction bases with no gene match: 4. The CDR3 is 14 residues long. The germline V gene has CDR1 LGHDT and CDR2 YNNKEL (reference sequence). The CDR3 sequence: CASSPTGRGNTIYF. The CDR3, as DNA: TGTGCCAGCAGCCCGACAGGGCGAGGAAACACCATATATTTT.

This clone was seen a handful of times. The chain recombines TRBV4-2 with TRBJ2-5, with 8 nucleotides matching TRBD2. The germline V gene encodes CDR1 LGHNA and CDR2 YNFKEQ. V lost 1 base, J lost 2 bases, and 6 bases stayed unmatched. The CDR3 length is 16 residues. For the CDR3, the DNA is TGTGCCAGCAGCCAAGGGGCCGGGACTAGACAAGAGACCCAGTACTTC. It encodes CASSQGAGTRQETQYF.

The chain is built from TRBV4-1 and TRBJ2-7, with 7 bases that match TRBD2. This CDR3 has 18 residues. V lost 1 base and J lost 2; bases outside the gene matches: 14. Germline lookup yields CDR1 MGHRA and CDR2 YSYEKL. The CDR3 DNA reads as TGCGCCAGCAGCCAAGCTTTGGGGGGAGGGCACCCCACCTACGAGCAGTACTTC. This sequence encodes CASSQALGGGHPTYEQYF.

The rearrangement joins TRBV30 to TRBJ2-7; 7 bases agree with TRBD1. V lost 4 bases and J lost 3; bases outside the gene matches: 3. Germline assignment: CDR1 GTSNPN and CDR2 SVGIG (reference sequence). The CDR3 has 12 amino acids. The CDR3 region is CAWTGDSYEQYF. The CDR3, as DNA: TGTGCCTGGACCGGGGACAGCTACGAGCAGTACTTC.

This clone was found a few times. The genes are TRBV9 and TRBJ2-2, with D possibly matching TRBD2 (6 bases). This CDR3 contains 16 residues. Germline V gene data show CDR1 as SGDLS and CDR2 as YYNGEE. V gave up 1 base and J gave up 6 bases, with 16 bases separating them. This chain's CDR3 is CASSVPVAGSAGELFF. In DNA, the CDR3 is TGTGCCAGCAGCGTACCCGTGGCGGGGTCCGCCGGGGAGCTGTTTTTT.

This clone was counted a single time. The V and J genes are TRBV7-9 and TRBJ2-7; the D is unclear. V lost 2 bases and J 0 bases, leaving 14 bases between the germline ends. Germline assignment: CDR1 SEHNR and CDR2 FQNEAQ (reference sequence). The CDR3 has 16 amino acids. CDR3: CASSLIATTGSYEQYF. DNA of the CDR3: TGTGCCAGCAGCTTAATCGCGACAACTGGCTCCTACGAGCAGTACTTC.

The CDR3 DNA is TGTGCTAGTGGTTGGGGACAGGGGGCGGTCTACGAGCAGTACTTC. Protein product: CASGWGQGAVYEQYF. The genes are TRBV12-5 and TRBJ2-7; 12 nucleotides line up with TRBD1. V trimming: 4 bases; J trimming: 3 bases; junction bases outside the gene matches: 4. Germline CDR1 is LGHNT and CDR2 is FRNRAP. The CDR3 extends over 15 amino acids.

This chain uses TRBV19 with TRBJ2-5; D gene unclear. V was trimmed by 3 bases and J by 5 bases, leaving 7 bases between them. The germline gives CDR1 LNHDA, CDR2 SQIVND (reference sequence). The CDR3 is 12 amino acids. CDR3 DNA sequence: TGTGCCAGTAGTATGAGGTCGGAGACCCAGTACTTC. The encoded protein is CASSMRSETQYF.

The rearrangement links TRBV18 to TRBJ1-2, with 7 bases fitting TRBD1. V was pared by 2 bases and J by 3 bases, with 0 bases of the junction left unmatched. This CDR3 region has 13 residues. CDR1 is KGHSH and CDR2 is LQKENI in the germline V gene. The DNA for the CDR3 is TGTGCCAGCTCACCAGGGACAGACTATGGCTACACCTTC. Translation: CASSPGTDYGYTF.

The gene calls are TRBV5-1 and TRBJ2-7; 10 nucleotides agree with TRBD2. This CDR3 contains 14 residues. The germline CDR1 and CDR2 sequences are SGHRS and YFSETQ. J gave up 4 bases and V 3 bases, and 4 bases lay outside the gene matches. The DNA of the CDR3 is TGCGCCAGCAGCTCCGGGACTAGCGAGTACGAGCAGTACTTC. Translating it yields CASSSGTSEYEQYF. The variable domain in full, completed from reference TRBV5-1 and TRBJ2-7, reads KAGVTQTPRYLIKTRGQQVTLSCSPISGHRSVSWYQQTPGQGLQFLFEYFSETQRNKGNFPGRFSGRQFSNSRSEMNVSTLELGDSALYLCASSSGTSEYEQYFGPGTRLTVT.

The V gene is TRBV27, the J gene TRBJ1-2, with 8 bases that match TRBD1. CDR3 length: 16 amino acids. V trimming: 0 bases; J trimming: 2 bases; junction bases outside the gene matches: 5. Germline V gives CDR1 MNHEY, CDR2 SMNVEV (reference sequence). CDR3 sequence reads: CASSLSVAGGNYGYTF. CDR3 sequence (DNA): TGTGCCAGCAGTTTATCGGTGGCAGGGGGCAACTATGGCTACACCTTC.

V gene TRBV3-1 (or the pseudogene TRBV3-2) combines with J gene TRBJ2-4; 9 bases fit TRBD2. CDR3 length: 16 amino acids. CDR1 and CDR2 (germline): LGHDT, YNNKEL (reference sequence). With V trimmed by 4 bases and J by 5 bases, 9 bases remained unmatched. The CDR3 DNA reads TGTGCCAGCAGCCGAAACCCGACTAGCGGCCAAAACATTCAGTACTTC. It yields the protein CASSRNPTSGQNIQYF.

This rearrangement joins TRBV5-4 to TRBJ2-5, with TRBD2 matching 10 bases. The CDR3 totals 16 residues. Germline V gives CDR1 SGHNT, CDR2 YYREEE (reference sequence). The trim removed 4 bases at V and 2 bases at J, leaving 8 bases unmatched. Here the CDR3 reads CASSPGGSGRQETQYF. CDR3 nucleotides: TGTGCCAGCAGCCCGGGTGGTAGCGGGAGGCAAGAGACCCAGTACTTC.

This sequence joins TRBV2 and TRBJ1-5; a weak D match, TRBD1 (6 bases). This CDR3 has 14 amino acids. V lost 3 bases, J lost 6 bases, and 12 bases lay in between. CDR1 is SNHLY, CDR2 FYNNEI, per germline. This CDR3 reads CASSEGAEVQPQHF. The CDR3 coding sequence is TGTGCCAGCAGTGAGGGGGCGGAGGTTCAGCCCCAGCATTTT.

The gene calls are TRBV30 and TRBJ1-6; 9 nucleotides line up with TRBD1. The CDR3 runs 14 residues. Trimming took 3 bases from V and 7 from J; bases not matched to a gene: 4. From germline, CDR1 is GTSNPN and CDR2 SVGIG (reference sequence). CDR3 region: CAWRADRGNSPLHF. The DNA for the CDR3 is TGTGCCTGGAGGGCCGACAGGGGGAATTCACCCCTCCACTTT.

CDR3 sequence (DNA): TGTGCCAGCAGTTTATTTCCGGCGAGGGGGAATTCACCCCTCCACTTT. It encodes CASSLFPARGNSPLHF. V usage is TRBV28 and J usage is TRBJ1-6; the D gene is possibly TRBD1 (6 bases). The CDR3 has 16 amino acids. Per germline, CDR1 MDHEN and CDR2 SYDVKM. Trimming took off 1 base at V and 7 bases at J, with 14 bases between the two ends. The full variable domain, completed using reference TRBV28 and TRBJ1-6, is DVKVTQSSRYLVKRTGEKVFLECVQDMDHENMFWYRQDPGLGLRLIYFSYDVKMKEKGDIPEGYSVSREKKERFSLILESASTNQTSMYLCASSLFPARGNSPLHFGNGTRLTVT.

V gene TRBV18 combines with J gene TRBJ2-5, with 9 bases matching TRBD2. The CDR3 is made up of 15 amino acids. Germline CDR1 reads KGHSH; CDR2 reads LQKENI. J was trimmed by 2 bases and V by 3 bases; bases with no gene match: 4. The CDR3 region is CASSPTTSGQETQYF. CDR3 coding DNA: TGTGCCAGCTCACCGACGACTAGCGGACAAGAGACCCAGTACTTC. The variable domain in full, with the rest retrieved from reference TRBV18 and TRBJ2-5, is NAGVMQNPRHLVRRRGQEARLRCSPMKGHSHVYWYRQLPEEGLKFMVYLQKENIIDESGMPKERFSAEFPKEGPSILRIQQVVRGDSAAYFCASSPTTSGQETQYFGPGTRLLVL.